This T cell receptor (beta chain) was identified during a study of identifying expanded T cells in peripheral blood. Study conclusions and caveats: Two-week clone count variance significantly increased as total template count grew. Technical replicates showed about 1.2 changed clones; approximately two weeks 15 to 20; four weeks 19.

The V gene lost 6 bases and the J gene lost 1 base, with 12 bases spanning the gap. There are 14 residues in the CDR3. Per germline, CDR1 MNHEY and CDR2 SVGAGI. Healthy donors had no documented immune events, such as infections, while sampled. Repertoires were generated with immunoSEQ multiplex PCR, while TCRdb's copy carries only in-frame clones and drops some. Among over 90,000 clones listed, about 91% were seen once. This clone was counted once. Its target is unknown. The chain has TRBV6-5 and TRBJ1-1; D might be TRBD1 (5 bases). This receptor was obtained from a person aged 18 to 75 in good health. The material sequenced was blood. The CDR3 region is CASRATEQNTEAFF. CDR3 nucleotides: TGTGCCAGCAGAGCGACAGAACAGAACACTGAAGCTTTCTTT.